The rows below give T cell receptor beta chains drawn from one sample of a study of blood T cell repertoires in COVID-19. Assay used: immunoSEQ multiplex PCR; TCRdb lists only in-frame clones, some missing. Of under 200,000 clones listed, 80% to 90% are singletons. Sequences were obtained from peripheral blood. Source of these receptors: a woman aged 70-85 years with acute or convalescent COVID-19. CDR3s leave out the opening cysteine and the closing phenylalanine or tryptophan. The order of the fields is V gene, J gene, clone size, CDR3 protein. Not every row has a clone size; where given, it reads once, few, many or a size class.

>TRBV5-1|TRBJ2-7|NA
ASSLVRPGQGVPEQY
>TRBV29-1|TRBJ1-4|NA
SVIRPGQGTEKLF
>TRBV15|TRBJ2-1|NA
ATSREERLAGGNEQF
>TRBV6-2/TRBV6-3|TRBJ1-2|NA
ASSYSHRVQGYT
>TRBV7-2|TRBJ1-4|NA
ASSLGGLSEKLF
>TRBV2|TRBJ1-1|NA
ASSEATGTEAF
>TRBV19|TRBJ2-1|once
ASNRAGGIEQF
>TRBV10-3|TRBJ2-5|NA
AITRGLQETQY
>TRBV19|TRBJ1-5|NA
ASSIGRSPNQPQH
>TRBV2|TRBJ1-1|NA
ASSASLNRKEAF
>TRBV6-4|TRBJ1-1|once
ASNRDRGRFGAF